This section outlines one T cell receptor (beta chain) sequence together with its context. The target antigen is unknown. The sample originates from a study of T cells in localized non-small cell lung cancer. General observations from the study: Median detection of top 100 tumor clones in adjacent lung was around 57 clones.

V was cut by 3 bases and J by 8 bases, with 16 bases left in between. The germline CDR1 and CDR2 sequences are SGHNT and YENEEA. This CDR3 comprises 14 residues. TCRdb's copy holds only in-frame clones and misses some; the assay was immunoSEQ multiplex PCR. The sample consists of about 1,600 clones, 34% of them appearing once. Sequencing used normal lung tissue next to the tumor, obtained before any cancer treatment. This rearrangement joins TRBV11-3 to TRBJ1-2; the D is unclear. The source of this sequence is a female donor of 60 years or more with stage II squamous cell lung carcinoma. CDR3 amino acids: CASSFPVGLGGYTF. CDR3 nucleotides: TGTGCCAGCAGCTTCCCCGTCGGGCTTGGGGGCTACACCTTC.